The source of this T cell receptor beta chain is a study of blood T cell repertoires in COVID-19. About the study: Specimens from acute and convalescent COVID-19 originated in the United States, Italy and Spain.

In germline, CDR1 is KGHSH, CDR2 LQKENI. This CDR3 comprises 15 residues. V shed 4 bases and J 0 bases; nucleotides not matched to a gene: 4. TCRdb's copy holds only in-frame clones and misses some; the assay was immunoSEQ multiplex PCR. The profile shows 25,000 to 35,000 clones, approximately 90% of them singletons. The sequenced material came from peripheral blood. The V and J genes are TRBV18 and TRBJ2-3; the match to TRBD2 covers 7 bases. The receptor was derived from a man aged 60 to 75 with active COVID-19. In nucleotides, the CDR3 is TGTGCCAGCTCACTTCTGGGGGGGAGCACAGATACGCAGTATTTT. Amino acids: CASSLLGGSTDTQYF.